This T cell receptor (beta chain) was retrieved from a study of identical twins. Each CDR3 protein gets one entry after TCRdb re-called the 5' RACE reads with MiXCR. Found here are 450,000 to 650,000 distinct CDR3 sequences, around 9.6% of them singletons; the top ten hold roughly 3.2%. The V gene end was trimmed by 6 bases and the J gene end by 5 bases; junction bases not matched to a gene: 13. This CDR3 is built from 14 residues. Germline CDR1 is DFQATT and CDR2 is SNEGSKA (reference sequence). This sample also appeared in a second study, on yellow fever vaccine responses in identical twins.

The V call is TRBV20-1, the J call TRBJ2-7, with 7 bases identical to TRBD1. The TCR comes from a woman aged 18-29 years in good health. The specimen was PBMCs. Written as DNA, the CDR3 is TGCAGTGCGGGAGCAATCAAAGGACAGGACGAGCAGTACTTC. Translated: CSAGAIKGQDEQYF.